This T cell receptor beta chain was sequenced for a study of breast tumors, draining lymph nodes, adjacent tissues (dated by TCRdb to the mid-2010s). As for the study more broadly: The study compared TCR beta repertoires across tumor, adjacent nontumor tissue and axillary lymph nodes from breast cancer patients. The study aimed to assess the relationships and possible T-cell exchange between tumor, surrounding tissue and draining lymph node repertoires in human breast cancer. Beyond this particular receptor, the publication reports: Tumor T-cell repertoires showed less diversity than lymph node repertoires and more diversity than nontumor tissue repertoires, and tumor T-cell repertoires showed preferential V and J gene usage. The data were judged consistent with most tumor T cells deriving from the lymph node and then expanding within tumor tissue. Tumor and nontumor tissue repertoires were found to be significantly more similar in luminal-like than in basal-like breast cancer. Rather than being directly demonstrated, the conclusion that tumor T cells originate in lymph nodes was presented as consistent with a hypothesis.

Sequenced on an Illumina HiSeq 2000. Multiplex PCR amplification was used to generate the TCR beta chain libraries. High-throughput sequencing was used to analyze the amplified TCR beta chain products. TCRdb applied fastp at Q25 and MiXCR to the public reads, then kept only in-frame beta chains. Under each unique CDR3 protein, matching rows form one entry showing the most common genes and DNA. The table for this sample lists under 250,000 distinct CDR3 sequences; roughly 32% of them were counted only once. In total, the top ten clones hold 1.4% of the sample. For this clonotype: What antigen it recognizes has not been identified. Here the CDR3 omits its conserved ending phenylalanine or tryptophan, so a read error is the likely source.

A distance of 12 bases separates the germline ends of V and J, which lose 3 bases and 4 bases respectively. Including both end residues, the CDR3 is 14 amino acids long. Only the CDR3 DNA stays, 42 bases, in frame from base 1. The germline V gene gives CDR1 as SGHTA and CDR2 as FQGNSA. The axillary draining lymph nodes of breast cancer patients were the source of the lymph node samples. The chain is encoded by TRBV7-2 joined to TRBJ2-5, with the D gene tentatively TRBD1 or TRBD2, based on 6 matching bases in each. The receptor was isolated from a female donor with breast cancer. Some clones in this sample may be carry-over from other donors' samples. The material sequenced was axillary lymph node tissue. CDR3 region: CASSLVGGGETQYP. The DNA reads TGTGCCAGCAGCTTGGTGGGGGGCGGAGAGACCCAGTACCCC.